Shown below are 23 T cell receptor beta chains from a single sample sequenced in a study of cytomegalovirus exposure and HLA in healthy donors (dated 2017 in TCRdb). The receptor library was made with the immunoSEQ multiplex PCR assay. The source is immuneACCESS, and TCRdb retained only in-frame sequences with V and J called. Part of the clones is not carried over; for the studies checked, unresolved V genes explain less than half of this, and the remainder is unexplained. A total of roughly 200,000 clones appear in this sample, roughly three quarters of them only once. The ten largest clones capture around 1.2% of the sample. The sample taken for sequencing was PBMCs. Every receptor here comes from a woman aged 25 to 39 in good health and CMV-seronegative.

The chain links TRBV25-1 to TRBJ2-2, with TRBD2 matching over 8 bases. Germline-derived CDR1 and CDR2 are MGHDK and SYGVNS. Trimming removed 5 bases from V and 3 bases from J; junction bases left unmatched: 14. This CDR3 comprises 18 residues. The CDR3 DNA follows: TGTGCCAGCAGTATATCTGTCGGGGGGGCTTACGACACCGGGGAGCTGTTTTTT. This translates into CASSISVGGAYDTGELFF.

A word on this clone: Within the sample, other DNA sequences also encode this same CDR3. The rearrangement joins TRBV5-1 to TRBJ1-5, with TRBD1 matching 12 bases. With 4 bases clipped from V and 4 bases from J, the junction kept 3 bases outside the gene matches. CDR3 length equals 15 residues. Germline-derived CDR1 and CDR2 are SGHRS and YFSETQ. CDR3 DNA sequence: TGCGCCAGCAGCCTGGGACAGGGGGCAAATCAGCCCCAGCATTTT. This codes for CASSLGQGANQPQHF.

The chain carries TRBV19 and TRBJ2-5, with 13 bases fitting TRBD2. Losses at the gene ends were 6 bases for V and 2 bases for J; bases not matched to a gene: 3. Germline V gene data show CDR1 as LNHDA and CDR2 as SQIVND (reference sequence). The CDR3 has 15 residues. CDR3: CASRQLAGGQETQYF. DNA of the CDR3: TGTGCCAGTAGACAACTAGCGGGGGGGCAAGAGACCCAGTACTTC.

The V call is TRBV5-1, the J call TRBJ1-6; D is unclear. The CDR3 covers 12 residues. Trimming removed 4 bases at V and 13 bases at J, with 12 bases between. CDR1 is SGHRS and CDR2 is YFSETQ in the germline V gene. The CDR3 loop reads CASSPDWSPLHF. The CDR3 bases are TGCGCCAGCAGCCCAGACTGGTCTCCCCTCCACTTT.

The chain couples TRBV6-1 to TRBJ1-1; 7 positions match TRBD1. The CDR3 extends over 16 amino acids. Germline lookup yields CDR1 MNHNS and CDR2 SASEGT. After removal of 4 bases from V and 6 bases from J, the junction contained 14 bases not matched to a gene. Here the CDR3 reads CASSARTGALPSEAFF. CDR3 nucleotides: TGTGCCAGCAGTGCCCGGACAGGCGCCCTACCCTCTGAAGCTTTCTTT.

J is TRBJ2-1 and V is TRBV29-1, with 8 bases aligning to TRBD2. The CDR3 runs 15 residues. Germline V gene sequence: CDR1 SQVTM, CDR2 ANQGSEA. The ends lost 5 bases at V and 0 bases at J; junction bases unmatched: 6. The CDR3 reads CSVPKRGSSYNEQFF. The CDR3 DNA reads as TGCAGCGTTCCTAAGCGGGGGAGCTCCTACAATGAGCAGTTCTTC.

V is TRBV30 and J is TRBJ1-1; D ambiguous. This CDR3 contains 11 residues. The germline V gene has CDR1 GTSNPN and CDR2 SVGIG (reference sequence). V lost 0 bases and J lost 11, with 10 bases in between. Here the CDR3 reads CAWSVVGEAFF. CDR3 DNA: TGTGCCTGGAGTGTCGTCGGGGAGGCTTTCTTT.

The V call is TRBV5-1, the J call TRBJ1-5; the D is unclear. V lost 0 bases, J lost 3 bases, and 13 bases lay in between. This CDR3 contains 16 residues. Germline values: CDR1 SGHRS, CDR2 YFSETQ. CDR3 coding DNA: TGCGCCAGCAGCTTGGGGTCTAACAGCCACAATCAGCCCCAGCATTTT. Its protein is CASSLGSNSHNQPQHF.

The chain joins TRBV6-5 to TRBJ2-2; D is uncertain. V dropped 0 bases and J dropped 10 bases, with 18 bases sitting between them. There are 16 residues in the CDR3. From germline, CDR1 is MNHEY and CDR2 SVGAGI. The CDR3 DNA reads TGTGCCAGCAGTTACTCGACGTTGTGGAGCGCTGAGGAGCTGTTTTTT. It translates to CASSYSTLWSAEELFF.

The chain employs TRBV18 and TRBJ2-2; TRBD1 might be the D (6 bases). Trimming stripped 1 base from V and 5 bases from J, with 14 bases between. The CDR3 is 16 amino acids. Germline assignment: CDR1 KGHSH and CDR2 LQKENI. CDR3 nucleotide sequence: TGTGCCAGCTCACCACGGGGGACACTAATTACCGGGGAGCTGTTTTTT. It yields the protein CASSPRGTLITGELFF.

This rearrangement joins TRBV2 to TRBJ2-7; 8 positions agree with TRBD1. The CDR3 contains 13 residues. CDR1 and CDR2 (germline): SNHLY, FYNNEI. V dropped 2 bases and J dropped 7; count of bases not matched to a gene: 4. This chain's CDR3 is CASSESRTGEQYF. The DNA of the CDR3 is TGTGCCAGCAGTGAAAGTCGGACAGGGGAGCAGTACTTC.

This chain links TRBV6-1 with TRBJ1-4; D perhaps matches TRBD1 (5 bases). The germline gives CDR1 MNHNS, CDR2 SASEGT. This CDR3 has 15 residues. Deletions cut 4 bases from V and 0 bases from J, with 9 bases between. CDR3 bases: TGTGCCAGCAGTGGAGGACACACAACTAATGAAAAACTGTTTTTT. It encodes CASSGGHTTNEKLFF.

This clone appeared a single time. The chain recombines TRBV5-1 with TRBJ1-1; possibly TRBD1 for D (6 bases). V was pared by 2 bases and J by 7 bases, with 18 bases between. Germline-derived CDR1 and CDR2 are SGHRS and YFSETQ. The CDR3 has 15 residues. The CDR3 sequence is CASSFSDQSGVEAFF. The CDR3 bases are TGCGCCAGCAGCTTCTCCGATCAGTCAGGGGTTGAAGCTTTCTTT.

The genes are TRBV5-1 and TRBJ2-5, with 9 positions matching TRBD2. Trimming cost V 1 base and J 1 base; bases outside gene matches: 11. The CDR3 has 18 amino acids. Germline CDR1 reads SGHRS; CDR2 reads YFSETQ. The CDR3 DNA reads as TGCGCCAGCAGCTTGCAATGGGGCGGGGGGGCGATCCAAGAGACCCAGTACTTC. This codes for CASSLQWGGGAIQETQYF.

The CDR3, as DNA: TGTGCCAGCAGTCAACAGGGGCATTCACCCCTCCACTTT. It is translated as CASSQQGHSPLHF. The rearrangement links TRBV7-6 to TRBJ1-6; TRBD1 matches 7 bases. The J segment lost 8 bases and the V segment lost 6 bases, leaving 4 bases of the junction unmatched. Per germline, CDR1 SGHVS and CDR2 FNYEAQ. This CDR3 is 13 amino acids long.

This clone was observed once. This chain joins TRBV6-1 and TRBJ1-3; D is unresolved. V was shortened by 11 bases and J by 2 bases, with 13 bases between the two germline ends. Germline V gene data show CDR1 as MNHNS and CDR2 as SASEGT. The CDR3 contains 13 residues. The CDR3 sequence is CAGEEQTGNTIYF. The CDR3 region has the DNA TGTGCCGGGGAGGAGCAGACTGGAAACACCATATATTTT.

The chain uses TRBV29-1 and TRBJ2-7, with 10 bases lining up with TRBD1. This CDR3 comprises 13 residues. J lost 7 bases, V lost 6 bases, and 9 bases had no gene match. Germline V CDR1 and CDR2: SQVTM, ANQGSEA. CDR3 bases: TGCAGCGTGGGAGGACAGGGGGGGGAGGAGCAGTACTTC. Protein product: CSVGGQGGEEQYF.

This clone has a handful of counts. This chain connects TRBV5-4 to TRBJ2-5; D perhaps matches TRBD1 (5 bases). Per germline, CDR1 SGHNT and CDR2 YYREEE (reference sequence). The CDR3 contains 14 residues. The ends were cut back, 0 bases at V and 1 base at J, with 7 bases in the middle. The CDR3, as DNA: TGTGCCAGCAGCTTGGCCAGGGTCCAAGAGACCCAGTACTTC. Its protein product is CASSLARVQETQYF.

This chain connects TRBV6-1 to TRBJ1-4; D is unclear. There are 13 residues in the CDR3. The V gene lost 5 bases and the J gene lost 2 bases, with 6 bases spanning the gap. Germline CDR1 is MNHNS and CDR2 is SASEGT. The CDR3 reads CASSPVTNEKLFF. CDR3 in DNA: TGTGCCAGCAGTCCCGTTACTAATGAAAAACTGTTTTTT.

This chain uses TRBV5-6 with TRBJ2-6; maybe TRBD2 (5 bases). The germline gives CDR1 SGHDT, CDR2 YYEEEE. The CDR3 sequence is 14 residues long. V lost 3 bases to trimming and J lost 5 bases, with 9 bases between them. This CDR3 is CASSSGVRANVLTF. The CDR3 DNA reads TGTGCCAGCAGCTCCGGGGTGAGGGCCAACGTCCTGACTTTC.

The genes are TRBV5-1 and TRBJ1-5; D not resolved. In germline, CDR1 is SGHRS, CDR2 YFSETQ. The CDR3 consists of 15 residues. V lost 4 bases and J 0 bases, leaving 11 bases between the germline ends. The CDR3 reads CASSPMAGSNQPQHF. Written as DNA, the CDR3 is TGCGCCAGCAGCCCCATGGCGGGTAGCAATCAGCCCCAGCATTTT.

The chain uses TRBV19 and TRBJ2-5; no clear D. The V gene's germline CDR1 is LNHDA and CDR2 SQIVND (reference sequence). CDR3 size: 12 residues. Deletions cut 3 bases from V and 4 bases from J, with 6 bases between. The CDR3 sequence is CASSIGLETQYF. CDR3 sequence (DNA): TGTGCCAGTAGTATCGGGTTAGAGACCCAGTACTTC.

The chain links TRBV5-1 to TRBJ2-5; TRBD2 agrees at 9 bases. Germline values: CDR1 SGHRS, CDR2 YFSETQ. J was trimmed by 2 bases and V by 1 base; bases with no gene match: 0. This CDR3 region has 14 residues. CDR3 coding DNA: TGCGCCAGCAGCTTGACTAGCGGGCAAGAGACCCAGTACTTC. Translating gives CASSLTSGQETQYF.